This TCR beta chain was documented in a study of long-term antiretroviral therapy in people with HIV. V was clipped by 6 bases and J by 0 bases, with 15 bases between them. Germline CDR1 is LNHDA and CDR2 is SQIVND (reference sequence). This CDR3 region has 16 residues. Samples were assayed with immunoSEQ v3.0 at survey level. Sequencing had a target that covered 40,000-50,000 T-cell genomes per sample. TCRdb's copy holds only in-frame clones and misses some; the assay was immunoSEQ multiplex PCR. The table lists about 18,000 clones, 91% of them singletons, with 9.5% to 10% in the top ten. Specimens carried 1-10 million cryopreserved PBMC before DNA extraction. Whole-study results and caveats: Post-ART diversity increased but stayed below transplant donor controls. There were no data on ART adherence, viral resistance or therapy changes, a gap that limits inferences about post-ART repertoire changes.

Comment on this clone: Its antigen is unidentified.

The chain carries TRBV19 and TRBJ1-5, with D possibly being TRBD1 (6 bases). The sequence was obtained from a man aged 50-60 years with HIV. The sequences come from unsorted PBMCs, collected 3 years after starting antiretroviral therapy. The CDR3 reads CASRLDSRGSNQPQHF. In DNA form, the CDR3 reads TGTGCCAGTAGATTGGACAGCCGAGGTAGCAATCAGCCCCAGCATTTT.